These 3 T cell receptor beta chains were all obtained from the same sample, sequenced in a study of shared clonotypes between healthy human individuals. Measured with immunoSEQ multiplex PCR; TCRdb has only the in-frame clones, and not every one. This sample yields nearly 500,000 clones, of which about three quarters are seen a single time; over 10% belongs to the top ten. Input material: PBMCs. These receptors all stem from a woman aged 35 to 49 in good health. Some clones in this sample may be carry-over from other donors' samples.

In its sample, this clone was seen many times. This sample also contains other DNA sequences that code for the same CDR3. This chain connects TRBV30 to TRBJ2-5, with unresolved D. Germline CDR1 GTSNPN, CDR2 SVGIG (reference sequence). V was trimmed by 2 bases and J by 1 base, leaving 14 bases between them. The length of the CDR3 is 15 residues. The CDR3 sequence: CAWSRLSGPQETQYF. The DNA for the CDR3 is TGTGCCTGGAGTCGGTTATCGGGCCCCCAAGAGACCCAGTACTTC.

This clone is a singleton in its sample. The chain couples TRBV4-3 to TRBJ2-1, with TRBD2 identical over 13 bases. CDR1 and CDR2 (germline): LGHNA, YSLEER. V dropped 3 bases and J dropped 9; count of bases not matched to a gene: 5. The length of the CDR3 is 15 residues. The DNA for the CDR3 is TGCGCCAGCAGCCAGAAACTAGCGGGAGGGTCTGAGCAGTTCTTC. Amino acid sequence: CASSQKLAGGSEQFF.

The chain employs TRBV9 and TRBJ2-7; TRBD2 matches 10 bases. The length of the CDR3 is 15 residues. The V gene end was trimmed by 2 bases and the J gene end by 3 bases; junction bases not matched to a gene: 5. The germline CDR1 and CDR2 sequences are SGDLS and YYNGEE. The CDR3 coding sequence is TGTGCCAGCAGCGTGGGGACTAGCGTAGACTACGAGCAGTACTTC. It codes for CASSVGTSVDYEQYF.